This entry describes one T cell receptor (beta chain). What this receptor recognizes is not known. Base qualities are missing; no much larger clone stands one base away. The sample originates from a study of T cells in Graves' hyperthyroidism and ophthalmopathy (dated by TCRdb to between 2019 and 2020). Context from the whole study: Peripheral blood was sampled at the time of initial diagnosis, prior to any treatment. The study also compared thyroid tissue and blood T-cell repertoires from more than 5 Graves' hyperthyroidism patients. For training and testing, the 100 or so patients in the discovery cohort were randomly divided in a 7:3 ratio. After blood sampling, hyperthyroidism patients were treated with methimazole at a starting dose of 30 mg daily, and ophthalmopathy patients were treated with high-dose intravenous methylprednisolone. Whether ophthalmopathy could be predicted prospectively was tested in an independent validation cohort made up of roughly 19 hyperthyroidism patients plus 17 patients who later progressed to ophthalmopathy. According to the paper, TCR Vbeta CDR3 sequencing was carried out on over 130 peripheral blood samples, which came from 40 to 45 ophthalmopathy, under 80 hyperthyroidism and approximately 17 progressor patients. A discovery cohort of about a hundred patients, about 43 with Graves' ophthalmopathy and about 58 with stable Graves' hyperthyroidism, was used to find distinguishing TCR V-J signatures. Points the paper makes about the study in general: Sample size was not statistically predetermined, and blinding of investigators to group allocation was not performed. In validation, the model predicted progression to ophthalmopathy a median of roughly 6.5 months before onset, with 70% to 71% sensitivity and 72.22% specificity. Most expanded thyroid clonotypes (frequency above 0.001) were also detected in blood, suggesting blood repertoires may reflect thyroid immune responses. A 13 V-J signature model separated ophthalmopathy from stable hyperthyroidism, with 87.88% sensitivity and about 81% specificity in cross-validation and 80%/75% in testing.

The TCR beta CDR3 regions were amplified from RNA transcripts. For the first round of RT-PCR on the TCR CDR3, the HTBI primer set was used together with the Qiagen OneStep RT-PCR kit. Libraries were constructed in a second round of multiplex PCR, after which size selection and purification were carried out. Paired-end sequencing of the libraries was performed with 100 bp reads on an Illumina HiSeq2000. As for the authors' bioinformatics: SOAPnuke was used to process the raw data, with reads discarded if the reads contained adapters or uncalled bases, had a mean Phred below 15, or lacked an exact constant-primer or identifier match. COPE v1.2.5 was used to merge high-quality paired reads, and clonotypes were defined as unique nucleotide sequences. Clonotypes were aligned to IMGT TRBV, TRBD and TRBJ reference segments using MiTCR v1.1. The analysis was restricted to V-J combinations with a frequency above 0.0001, which together covered around 99% of the repertoires. The TCS score was defined as the ratio of F50 (clonal expansion) to E x V (chaos), calculated using BLOSUM62-based TCRdist between CDR3 peptides within each V-J. Welch's t-statistics and random forest reduced approximately 520 V-J features to 13, which were used in a naive Bayes classifier (R e1071). TCRdb reprocessed the public reads (quality trimming at Q25 with fastp, clone calling with MiXCR) and kept in-frame beta chains. Each CDR3 protein gets just one entry, which takes the most common genes and DNA from the rows behind it. TCRdb assigned the V and J calls; the authors' analysis was not used. The table for this sample lists around 300,000 distinct CDR3 sequences; approximately 12% of them were counted only once. 7% to 8.5% of the sample rests with the top ten.

Hyperthyroidism patients were newly diagnosed, with disease duration under 2 months, and aged 18 to 65 years. Patients with uncontrolled infections, other autoimmune diseases, pregnancy or lactation were excluded. Clinical symptoms, serum thyroxine and TRAb, thyroid ultrasound, and orbital computed tomography formed the basis for the diagnoses. Blood from progressor patients was drawn when they were first diagnosed with hyperthyroidism, before any ophthalmopathy symptoms appeared. PBMCs were separated from over 9 ml of fresh peripheral blood using Ficoll-Paque density gradient centrifugation. Progressor patients were initially diagnosed with Graves' hyperthyroidism and developed ophthalmopathy during follow-up. Trizol reagent was used to extract total RNA, and RNA quality was then checked on an Agilent 2100 Bioanalyzer. Relative to germline, V is 4 bases shorter and J is 6 bases shorter, with 13 bases between their ends. Based on the germline V gene, the CDR1 and CDR2 sequences are SGHDN and FVKESK. The CDR3 starts with the cysteine, ends with the phenylalanine, and has 14 residues. The CDR3 DNA has 42 bases and is translated from base 1.

This sequence was found in a woman in her thirties with Graves' hyperthyroidism that later progressed to Graves' ophthalmopathy. The rearranged chain carries TRBV14 and TRBJ2-1; the D gene is possibly TRBD1, with 5 bases matching. Sequencing was carried out using blood. The CDR3 region reads CASSRAGSGNEQFF. The bases are TGTGCCAGCAGCCGGGCAGGGTCGGGCAATGAGCAGTTCTTC.